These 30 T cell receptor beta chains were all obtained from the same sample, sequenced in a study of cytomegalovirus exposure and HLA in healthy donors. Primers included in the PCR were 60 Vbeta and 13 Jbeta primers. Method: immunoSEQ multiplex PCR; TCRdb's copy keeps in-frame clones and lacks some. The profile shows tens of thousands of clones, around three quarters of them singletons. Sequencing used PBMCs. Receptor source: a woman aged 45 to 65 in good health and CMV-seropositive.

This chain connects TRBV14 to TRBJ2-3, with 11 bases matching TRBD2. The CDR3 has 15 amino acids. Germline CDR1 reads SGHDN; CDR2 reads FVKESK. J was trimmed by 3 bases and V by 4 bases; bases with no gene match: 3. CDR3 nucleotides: TGTGCCAGCAGCCTACTAGCGGGAGATACAGATACGCAGTATTTT. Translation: CASSLLAGDTDTQYF. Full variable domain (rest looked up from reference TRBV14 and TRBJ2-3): EAGVTQFPSHSVIEKGQTVTLRCDPISGHDNLYWYRRVMGKEIKFLLHFVKESKQDESGMPNNRFLAERTGGTYSTLKVQPAELEDSGVYFCASSLLAGDTDTQYFGPGTRLTVL.

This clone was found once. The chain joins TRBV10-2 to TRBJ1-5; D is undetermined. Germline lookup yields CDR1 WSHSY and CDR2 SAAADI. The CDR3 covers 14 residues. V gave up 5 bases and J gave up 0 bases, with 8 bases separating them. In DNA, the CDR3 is TGCGCCAGCAGTAGAACAGATAGCAATCAGCCCCAGCATTTT. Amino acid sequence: CASSRTDSNQPQHF.

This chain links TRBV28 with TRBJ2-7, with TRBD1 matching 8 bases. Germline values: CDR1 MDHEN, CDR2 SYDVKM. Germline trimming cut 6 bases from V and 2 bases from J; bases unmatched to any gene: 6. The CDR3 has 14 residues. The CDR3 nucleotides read TGTGCCAGCAGGGGGACAGGTCAAACCTACGAGCAGTACTTC. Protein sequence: CASRGTGQTYEQYF. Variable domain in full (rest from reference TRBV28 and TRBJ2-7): DVKVTQSSRYLVKRTGEKVFLECVQDMDHENMFWYRQDPGLGLRLIYFSYDVKMKEKGDIPEGYSVSREKKERFSLILESASTNQTSMYLCASRGTGQTYEQYFGPGTRLTVT.

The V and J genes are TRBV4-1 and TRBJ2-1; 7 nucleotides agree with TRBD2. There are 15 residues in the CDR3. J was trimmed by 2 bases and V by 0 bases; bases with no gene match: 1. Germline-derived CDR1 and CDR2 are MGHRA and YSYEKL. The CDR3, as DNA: TGCGCCAGCAGCCAAGATGGGACTACCTACAATGAGCAGTTCTTC. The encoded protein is CASSQDGTTYNEQFF.

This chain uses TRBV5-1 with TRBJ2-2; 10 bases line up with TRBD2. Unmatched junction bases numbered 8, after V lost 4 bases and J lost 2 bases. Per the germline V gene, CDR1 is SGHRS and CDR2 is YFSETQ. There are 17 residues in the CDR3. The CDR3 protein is CASSRDRTSGNTGELFF. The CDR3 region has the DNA TGCGCCAGCAGCAGGGACCGGACTAGCGGCAACACCGGGGAGCTGTTTTTT.

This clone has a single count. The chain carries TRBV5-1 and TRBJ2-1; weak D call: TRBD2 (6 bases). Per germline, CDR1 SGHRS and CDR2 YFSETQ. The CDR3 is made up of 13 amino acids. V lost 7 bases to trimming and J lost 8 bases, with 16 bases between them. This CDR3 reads CASAGLRSHEQFF. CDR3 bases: TGCGCCAGCGCGGGACTCCGCTCTCATGAGCAGTTCTTC.

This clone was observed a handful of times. The DNA for the CDR3 is TGTGCCAGCAGTGCAAGGACAGGGTCAGATACGCAGTATTTT. This translates into CASSARTGSDTQYF. The chain uses TRBV2 and TRBJ2-3, with 8 positions matching TRBD1. Losses at the gene ends were 4 bases for V and 4 bases for J; bases not matched to a gene: 4. This CDR3 has 14 residues. The germline V gene encodes CDR1 SNHLY and CDR2 FYNNEI.

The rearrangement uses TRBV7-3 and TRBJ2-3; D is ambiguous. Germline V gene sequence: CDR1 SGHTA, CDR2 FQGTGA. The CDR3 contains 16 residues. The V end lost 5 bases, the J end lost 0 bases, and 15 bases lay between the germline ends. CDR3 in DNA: TGTGCCAGCAGCCCAATGAGAGCCTCTAGCACAGATACGCAGTATTTT. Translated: CASSPMRASSTDTQYF. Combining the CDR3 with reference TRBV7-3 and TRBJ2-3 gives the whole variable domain GAGVSQTPSNKVTEKGKYVELRCDPISGHTALYWYRQSLGQGPEFLIYFQGTGAADDSGLPNDRFFAVRPEGSVSTLKIQRTERGDSAVYLCASSPMRASSTDTQYFGPGTRLTVL.

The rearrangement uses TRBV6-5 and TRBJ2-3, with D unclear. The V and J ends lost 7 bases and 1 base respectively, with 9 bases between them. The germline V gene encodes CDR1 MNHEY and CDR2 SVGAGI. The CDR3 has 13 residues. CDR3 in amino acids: CASTPPGTDTQYF. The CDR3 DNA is TGTGCCAGCACCCCGCCGGGCACAGATACGCAGTATTTT.

The CDR3 loop reads CASSPGDRLNYGYTF. The CDR3 coding sequence is TGCGCCAGCAGCCCGGGGGACAGGCTTAACTATGGCTACACCTTC. This sequence joins TRBV5-1 and TRBJ1-2; 8 bases are a match to TRBD1. The CDR3 sequence is 15 residues long. CDR1 SGHRS and CDR2 YFSETQ come from the germline V gene. With V trimmed by 4 bases and J by 1 base, 6 bases remained unmatched.

The DNA for the CDR3 is TGTGCCAGCAGCTTAATAGGTGGGCGCGAGCAGTACTTC. Protein sequence: CASSLIGGREQYF. The chain uses TRBV7-3 and TRBJ2-5; no definite D call. The J call is doubtful: the DNA matches TRBJ2-7 better. The germline V gene encodes CDR1 SGHTA and CDR2 FQGTGA. The CDR3 covers 13 residues.

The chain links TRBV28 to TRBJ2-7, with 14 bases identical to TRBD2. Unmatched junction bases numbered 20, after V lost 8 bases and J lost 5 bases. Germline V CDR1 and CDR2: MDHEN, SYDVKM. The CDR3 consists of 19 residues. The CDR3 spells CASHAFGLAGGSRKNEQYF. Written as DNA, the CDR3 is TGTGCCAGCCACGCCTTCGGACTAGCGGGAGGAAGCCGGAAGAACGAGCAGTACTTC.

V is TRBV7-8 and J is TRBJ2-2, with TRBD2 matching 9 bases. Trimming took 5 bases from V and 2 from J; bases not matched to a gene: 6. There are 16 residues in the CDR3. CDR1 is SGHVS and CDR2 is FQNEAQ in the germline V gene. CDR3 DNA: TGTGCCAGCAGCCAATCTAGCGGGGTTAACACCGGGGAGCTGTTTTTT. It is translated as CASSQSSGVNTGELFF. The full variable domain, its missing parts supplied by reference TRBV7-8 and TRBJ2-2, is GAGVSQSPRYKVAKRGQDVALRCDPISGHVSLFWYQQALGQGPEFLTYFQNEAQLDKSGLPSDRFFAERPEGSVSTLKIQRTQQEDSAVYLCASSQSSGVNTGELFFGEGSRLTVL.

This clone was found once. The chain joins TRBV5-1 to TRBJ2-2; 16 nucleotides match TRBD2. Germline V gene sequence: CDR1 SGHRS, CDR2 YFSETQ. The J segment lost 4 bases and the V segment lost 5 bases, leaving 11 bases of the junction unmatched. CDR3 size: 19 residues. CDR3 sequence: CASRGSGTSGRAGTGELFF. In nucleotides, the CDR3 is TGCGCCAGCAGGGGATCTGGGACTAGCGGGAGGGCCGGCACCGGGGAGCTGTTTTTT.

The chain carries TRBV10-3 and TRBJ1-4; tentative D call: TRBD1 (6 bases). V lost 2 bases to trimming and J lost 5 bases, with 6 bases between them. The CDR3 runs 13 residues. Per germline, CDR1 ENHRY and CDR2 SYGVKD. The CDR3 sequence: CAISETGNEKLFF. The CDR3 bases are TGTGCCATCAGTGAGACAGGGAATGAAAAACTGTTTTTT.

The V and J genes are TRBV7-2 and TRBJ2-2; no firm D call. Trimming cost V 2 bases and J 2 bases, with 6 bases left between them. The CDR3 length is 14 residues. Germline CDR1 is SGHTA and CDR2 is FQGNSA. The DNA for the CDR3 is TGTGCCAGCAGCTTATCAGTAAACACCGGGGAGCTGTTTTTT. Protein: CASSLSVNTGELFF.

The CDR3 coding sequence is TGTGCCAGCAGTCATCTAGCGGGAGTGGCCGGGGAGCTGTTTTTT. It translates to CASSHLAGVAGELFF. The chain joins TRBV27 to TRBJ2-2; 10 nucleotides match TRBD2. The V and J ends lost 5 bases and 6 bases, in that order; junction bases with no gene match: 6. The CDR3 is made up of 15 amino acids. Per the germline V gene, CDR1 is MNHEY and CDR2 is SMNVEV (reference sequence).

This chain's CDR3 is CASGLVATRGEQYF. DNA for the CDR3: TGTGCTAGTGGTTTGGTAGCGACCAGGGGGGAGCAGTACTTC. This rearrangement joins TRBV12-5 to TRBJ2-7; 7 bases line up with TRBD1. Germline trimming cut 0 bases from V and 7 bases from J; bases unmatched to any gene: 6. The CDR3 sequence is 14 residues long. The germline V gene has CDR1 LGHNT and CDR2 FRNRAP.

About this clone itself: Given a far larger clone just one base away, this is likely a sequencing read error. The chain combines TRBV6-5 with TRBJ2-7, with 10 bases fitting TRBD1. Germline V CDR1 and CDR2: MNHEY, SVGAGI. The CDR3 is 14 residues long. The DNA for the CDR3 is TGTGCCAGCAGTTACGGACAGGGGGTCTACGGGCAGTACTTC. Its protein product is CASSYGQGVYGQYF.

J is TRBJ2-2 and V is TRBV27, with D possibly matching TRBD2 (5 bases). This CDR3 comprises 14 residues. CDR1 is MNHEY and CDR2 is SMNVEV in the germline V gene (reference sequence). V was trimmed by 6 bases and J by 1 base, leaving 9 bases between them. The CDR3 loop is CASRPGWNTGELFF. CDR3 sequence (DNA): TGTGCCAGCAGGCCGGGGTGGAACACCGGGGAGCTGTTTTTT.

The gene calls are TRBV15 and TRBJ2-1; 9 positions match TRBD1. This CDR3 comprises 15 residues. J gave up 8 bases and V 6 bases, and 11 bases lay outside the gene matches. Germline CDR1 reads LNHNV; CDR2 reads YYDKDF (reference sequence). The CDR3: CATRSGTGRFDEQFF. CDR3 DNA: TGTGCCACCAGGTCCGGGACAGGGAGATTCGATGAGCAGTTCTTC.

The CDR3 DNA is TGTGCCAGCAGTTCACCACTAGCGGGACACTACGAGCAGTACTTC. Its translation: CASSSPLAGHYEQYF. The chain carries TRBV11-2 and TRBJ2-7, with 10 bases fitting TRBD2. J was trimmed by 3 bases and V by 6 bases; bases with no gene match: 8. The germline gives CDR1 SGHAT, CDR2 FQNNGV. The CDR3 length is 15 residues.

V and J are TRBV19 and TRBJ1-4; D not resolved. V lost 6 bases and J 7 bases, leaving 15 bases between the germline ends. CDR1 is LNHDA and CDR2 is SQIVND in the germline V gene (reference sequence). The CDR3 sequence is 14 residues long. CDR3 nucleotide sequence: TGTGCCAGTAGCGATCGGGGAAGAGCTGAAAAACTGTTTTTT. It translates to CASSDRGRAEKLFF.

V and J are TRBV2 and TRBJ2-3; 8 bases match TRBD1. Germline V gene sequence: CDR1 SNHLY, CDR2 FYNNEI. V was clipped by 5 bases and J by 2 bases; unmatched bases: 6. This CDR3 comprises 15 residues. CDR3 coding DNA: TGTGCCAGCAGTCCCGGACAGGGTATCACAGATACGCAGTATTTT. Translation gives CASSPGQGITDTQYF.

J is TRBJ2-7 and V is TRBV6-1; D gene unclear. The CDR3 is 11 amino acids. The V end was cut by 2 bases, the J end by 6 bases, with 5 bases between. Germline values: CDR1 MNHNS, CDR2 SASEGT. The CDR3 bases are TGTGCCAGCAGTGAATTCGGCGAGCAGTACTTC. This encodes CASSEFGEQYF.

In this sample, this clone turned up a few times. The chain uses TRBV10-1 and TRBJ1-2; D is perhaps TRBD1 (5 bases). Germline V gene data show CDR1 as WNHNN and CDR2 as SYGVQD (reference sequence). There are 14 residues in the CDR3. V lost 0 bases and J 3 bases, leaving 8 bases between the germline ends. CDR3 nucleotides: TGCGCCAGCAGTGAGTCGGGCAGGGACTATGGCTACACCTTC. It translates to CASSESGRDYGYTF.

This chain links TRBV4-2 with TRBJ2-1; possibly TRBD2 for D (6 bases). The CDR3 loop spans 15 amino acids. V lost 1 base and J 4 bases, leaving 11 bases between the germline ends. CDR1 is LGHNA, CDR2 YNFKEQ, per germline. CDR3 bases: TGTGCCAGCAGCCAAGGAGCGGGCCAATACAATGAGCAGTTCTTC. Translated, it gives CASSQGAGQYNEQFF.

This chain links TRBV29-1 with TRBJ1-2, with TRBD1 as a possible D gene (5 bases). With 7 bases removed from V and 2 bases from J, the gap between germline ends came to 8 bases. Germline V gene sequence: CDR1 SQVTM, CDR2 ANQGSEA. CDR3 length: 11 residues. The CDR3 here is CSGTGNYGYTF. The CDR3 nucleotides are TGCAGCGGTACAGGAAACTATGGCTACACCTTC.

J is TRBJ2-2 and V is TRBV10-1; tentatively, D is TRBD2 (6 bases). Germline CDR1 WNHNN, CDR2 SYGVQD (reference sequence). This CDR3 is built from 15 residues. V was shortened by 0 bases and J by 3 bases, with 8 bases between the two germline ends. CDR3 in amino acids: CASSESEGYTGELFF. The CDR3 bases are TGCGCCAGCAGTGAGTCGGAGGGTTACACCGGGGAGCTGTTTTTT.

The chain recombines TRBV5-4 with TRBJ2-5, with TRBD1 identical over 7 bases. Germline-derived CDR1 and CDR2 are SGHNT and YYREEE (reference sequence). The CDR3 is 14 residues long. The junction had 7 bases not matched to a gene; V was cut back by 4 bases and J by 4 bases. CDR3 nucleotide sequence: TGTGCCAGCAGCCCTCCGACAGGGACAGAGACCCAGTACTTC. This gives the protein CASSPPTGTETQYF.